Shown below are 13 T cell receptor beta chains from a single sample sequenced in a study of cytomegalovirus exposure and HLA in healthy donors. The primer mix had 60 Vbeta and 13 Jbeta primers. Data came from immunoSEQ multiplex PCR; TCRdb stores just in-frame clones and leaves some out. The table has some 200,000 clones, 79% seen once. Input material: PBMCs. These receptors came from a girl aged 10 to 17 in good health and CMV-seropositive.

This chain uses TRBV6-1 with TRBJ2-7, with TRBD1 matching 9 bases. Germline V lookup: CDR1 MNHNS, CDR2 SASEGT. The CDR3 has 14 residues. The V gene end was trimmed by 3 bases and the J gene end by 1 base; junction bases not matched to a gene: 1. Written as DNA, the CDR3 is TGTGCCAGCAGTGACGGGACAGGGTCCTACGAGCAGTACTTC. Its translation: CASSDGTGSYEQYF.

This CDR3 is CASTVRGPANTEAFF. CDR3 in DNA: TGTGCCAGCACCGTCAGGGGGCCGGCGAACACTGAAGCTTTCTTT. V gene TRBV5-8 combines with J gene TRBJ1-1, with 8 bases fitting TRBD1. J lost 1 base, V lost 6 bases, and 8 bases had no gene match. The CDR3 is made up of 15 amino acids. Germline CDR1 SGHTS, CDR2 YDEGEE.

This chain joins TRBV2 and TRBJ2-2; no definite D call. CDR1 is SNHLY and CDR2 is FYNNEI in the germline V gene. This CDR3 has 14 amino acids. With 7 bases removed from V and 2 bases from J, the gap between germline ends came to 11 bases. CDR3 region: CASKEYFNTGELFF. CDR3 nucleotides: TGTGCCAGCAAGGAGTACTTTAACACCGGGGAGCTGTTTTTT.

This chain links TRBV28 with TRBJ1-2; 8 nucleotides agree with TRBD1. Trimming at V came to 5 bases and at J to 1 base, leaving 9 bases not matched to a gene. Germline CDR1 and CDR2: MDHEN and SYDVKM. This CDR3 spans 16 amino acids. The CDR3 is CASSPRTGYLNYGYTF. CDR3 DNA sequence: TGTGCCAGCAGTCCCAGGACAGGGTATCTTAACTATGGCTACACCTTC.

This chain connects TRBV5-1 to TRBJ1-2; 7 nucleotides align to TRBD1. CDR1 and CDR2 from the germline V gene are SGHRS and YFSETQ. The CDR3 is 15 amino acids. Unmatched junction bases numbered 6, after V lost 0 bases and J lost 4 bases. In DNA, the CDR3 is TGCGCCAGCAGCTTGGCCGGAGGGGGCGGCTATGGCTACACCTTC. Its protein is CASSLAGGGGYGYTF.

CDR3 loop: CASSQGGNTEAFF. DNA of the CDR3: TGCGCCAGCAGCCAGGGGGGGAACACTGAAGCTTTCTTT. This rearrangement joins TRBV4-1 to TRBJ1-1, with D perhaps TRBD1 (5 bases). Germline V gives CDR1 MGHRA, CDR2 YSYEKL. The CDR3 contains 13 residues. Trimming shortened V by 3 bases and J by 1 base, and 6 bases separated the two germline ends.

The V gene is TRBV9, the J gene TRBJ2-1, with TRBD2 identical over 8 bases. Germline-derived CDR1 and CDR2 are SGDLS and YYNGEE. This CDR3 spans 18 amino acids. V trimming: 0 bases; J trimming: 0 bases; junction bases outside the gene matches: 8. The CDR3 nucleotides read TGTGCCAGCAGCGTAGGCAGCGGGGGCGACGTCTCCTACAATGAGCAGTTCTTC. Residues: CASSVGSGGDVSYNEQFF. Using reference TRBV9 and TRBJ2-1 for the parts outside the CDR3, the full variable domain is DSGVTQTPKHLITATGQRVTLRCSPRSGDLSVYWYQQSLDQGLQFLIQYYNGEERAKGNILERFSAQQFPDLHSELNLSSLELGDSALYFCASSVGSGGDVSYNEQFFGPGTRLTVL.

The chain employs TRBV12-5 and TRBJ2-5; D is perhaps TRBD2 (7 bases). This CDR3 region has 15 residues. V was trimmed by 2 bases and J by 4 bases, leaving 14 bases between them. Germline V CDR1 and CDR2: LGHNT, FRNRAP. In nucleotides, the CDR3 is TGTGCTAGTGGTTTGATGGGGGGGGGCCGAGAGACCCAGTACTTC. Protein sequence: CASGLMGGGRETQYF. Using reference TRBV12-5 and TRBJ2-5 for the parts outside the CDR3, the full variable domain is DARVTQTPRHKVTEMGQEVTMRCQPILGHNTVFWYRQTMMQGLELLAYFRNRAPLDDSGMPKDRFSAEMPDATLATLKIQPSEPRDSAVYFCASGLMGGGRETQYFGPGTRLLVL.

The chain joins TRBV6-5 to TRBJ1-4; D might be TRBD1 (6 bases). V was trimmed by 5 bases and J by 8 bases, leaving 18 bases between them. Germline CDR1 is MNHEY and CDR2 is SVGAGI. The CDR3 length is 15 residues. The CDR3: CASSPQGMEVEKLFF. For the CDR3, the DNA is TGTGCCAGCAGTCCCCAGGGGATGGAGGTGGAAAAACTGTTTTTT.

The V and J genes are TRBV7-8 and TRBJ2-1; TRBD2 agrees at 11 bases. The trim removed 1 base at V and 15 bases at J, leaving 14 bases unmatched. There are 16 residues in the CDR3. Germline V gene sequence: CDR1 SGHVS, CDR2 FQNEAQ. Here the CDR3 reads CASSLDPSGGPGTRFF. CDR3 DNA sequence: TGTGCCAGCAGCTTAGACCCTAGCGGGGGGCCTGGGACAAGGTTCTTC.

Comments on this clone: Because the CDR3's place on the DNA is in doubt, the DNA is left out and the CDR3 is given as listed by TCRdb. This chain uses TRBV9 with TRBJ1-1; TRBD1 reflects the table's D call only, with no check against the DNA. The CDR3 is 13 amino acids in total, end residues counted. CDR1 is SGDLS and CDR2 is YYNGEE in the germline V gene. The CDR3 is CASSVGGGTESFF.

The V gene is TRBV6-5, the J gene TRBJ2-3; the D gene is possibly TRBD2 (7 bases). Germline assignment: CDR1 MNHEY and CDR2 SVGAGI. V dropped 2 bases and J dropped 5 bases, with 14 bases sitting between them. CDR3 size: 15 residues. The CDR3 loop reads CASSYARGGGDTQYF. The CDR3 DNA sequence: TGTGCCAGCAGTTACGCGAGGGGAGGGGGAGATACGCAGTATTTT.

This clone was detected only once. The rearrangement uses TRBV6-1 and TRBJ1-5; 8 nucleotides align to TRBD1. V was clipped by 6 bases and J by 4 bases; unmatched bases: 8. This CDR3 region has 15 residues. The V gene's germline CDR1 is MNHNS and CDR2 SASEGT. For the CDR3, the DNA is TGTGCCAGCAGCCCCTCAGGGGGCTGGAATCAGCCCCAGCATTTT. This encodes CASSPSGGWNQPQHF.